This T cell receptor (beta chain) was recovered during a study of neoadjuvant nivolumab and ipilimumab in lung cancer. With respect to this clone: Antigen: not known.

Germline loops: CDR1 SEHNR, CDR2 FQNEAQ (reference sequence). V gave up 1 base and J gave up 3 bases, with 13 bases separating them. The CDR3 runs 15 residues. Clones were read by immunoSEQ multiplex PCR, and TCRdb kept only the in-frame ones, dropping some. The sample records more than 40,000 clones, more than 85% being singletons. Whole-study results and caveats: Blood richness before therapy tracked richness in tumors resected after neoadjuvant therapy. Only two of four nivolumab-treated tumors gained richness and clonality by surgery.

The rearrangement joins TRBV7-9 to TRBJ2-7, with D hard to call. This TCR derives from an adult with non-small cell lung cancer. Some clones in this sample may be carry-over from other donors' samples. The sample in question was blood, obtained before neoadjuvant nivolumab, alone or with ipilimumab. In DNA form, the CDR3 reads TGTGCCAGCAGCTTAGGTGGTTCGGGTATCTACGAGCAGTACTTC. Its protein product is CASSLGGSGIYEQYF.